The 12 T cell receptor beta chains given below trace back to one sample, sequenced in a study of control samples from healthy donors and cancer patients. The data were produced by immunoSEQ multiplex PCR, yet TCRdb's version contains in-frame clones alone and is incomplete. The sample yields about 86,000 clones, 94% seen once. Sequencing input: blood. The source is a woman aged 18-29 years in good health.

V usage is TRBV9 and J usage is TRBJ2-5, with 15 nucleotides matching TRBD2. CDR3 length: 15 amino acids. V lost 3 bases to trimming and J lost 5 bases; unmatched junction nucleotides: 2. CDR1 is SGDLS, CDR2 YYNGEE, per germline. CDR3 protein: CASSAGLAGGETQYF. The DNA of the CDR3 is TGTGCCAGCAGCGCGGGACTAGCGGGAGGTGAGACCCAGTACTTC.

This chain links TRBV19 with TRBJ2-2, with a weak D call TRBD2 (6 bases). This CDR3 region has 17 residues. The V end was cut by 3 bases, the J end by 3 bases, with 17 bases between. Germline CDR1 is LNHDA and CDR2 is SQIVND (reference sequence). The CDR3 bases are TGTGCCAGTAGTATGCTCCTCGGGGTAGCGGACACCGGGGAGCTGTTTTTT. It yields the protein CASSMLLGVADTGELFF.

The chain has TRBV7-9 and TRBJ2-5; 7 bases line up with TRBD2. There are 16 residues in the CDR3. Per germline, CDR1 SEHNR and CDR2 FQNEAQ (reference sequence). V lost 5 bases, J lost 5 bases, and 14 bases stayed unmatched. CDR3 sequence: CASSVRLAENMETQYF. CDR3 sequence (DNA): TGTGCCAGCAGCGTCCGACTAGCCGAAAATATGGAGACCCAGTACTTC.

The rearrangement uses TRBV19 and TRBJ2-1, with unresolved D. The CDR3 spans 15 residues. Trimming pared 1 base from V and 5 bases from J, leaving 12 bases between. Per germline, CDR1 LNHDA and CDR2 SQIVND (reference sequence). CDR3 nucleotide sequence: TGTGCCAGTAGTATAGGGAATAACCCCAACAATGAGCAGTTCTTC. The encoded protein is CASSIGNNPNNEQFF.

The rearrangement links TRBV6-2 or TRBV6-3 to TRBJ2-1; the D call may be TRBD1 or TRBD2 (5 bases each). Germline CDR1 MNHEY, CDR2 SVGEGT. V was clipped by 0 bases and J by 6 bases, with 18 bases between them. The CDR3 is 17 amino acids. CDR3 sequence (DNA): TGTGCCAGCAGTTACTCCGTCCGGGACCCATCATTCAATGAGCAGTTCTTC. It specifies CASSYSVRDPSFNEQFF.

This rearrangement joins TRBV18 to TRBJ1-5, with D perhaps TRBD1 (6 bases). Trimming removed 6 bases from V and 1 base from J, with 13 bases in between. Germline V gene data show CDR1 as KGHSH and CDR2 as LQKENI. The CDR3 extends over 15 amino acids. In nucleotides, the CDR3 is TGTGCCAGCTCCCCGGCAGGGGCGAGCAATCAGCCCCAGCATTTT. This translates into CASSPAGASNQPQHF.

This clone appeared once. The rearrangement links TRBV15 to TRBJ2-6; D unclear. Germline lookup yields CDR1 LNHNV and CDR2 YYDKDF (reference sequence). Trimming removed 1 base at V and 0 bases at J, with 10 bases between. The CDR3 covers 17 residues. For the CDR3, the DNA is TGTGCCACCAGCAGAGGAGTGGCTAGCTCTGGGGCCAACGTCCTGACTTTC. Protein: CATSRGVASSGANVLTF.

The chain combines TRBV3-1 (or the pseudogene TRBV3-2) with TRBJ2-3; 14 positions match TRBD2. The CDR3 is made up of 17 amino acids. Trimming cost V 4 bases and J 6 bases; bases outside gene matches: 9. Germline V gene sequence: CDR1 LGHDT, CDR2 YNNKEL (reference sequence). This CDR3 is CASSPGTSGSVLDTQYF. CDR3 in DNA: TGTGCCAGCAGCCCCGGGACTAGCGGGAGCGTGTTGGATACGCAGTATTTT.

J is TRBJ2-3 and V is TRBV9; 8 bases line up with TRBD2. The CDR3 extends over 16 amino acids. V was clipped by 3 bases and J by 7 bases; unmatched bases: 13. Germline V gene data show CDR1 as SGDLS and CDR2 as YYNGEE. The CDR3 region is CASSDPLAGGGNTQYF. The CDR3 DNA is TGTGCCAGCAGCGACCCGCTAGCGGGCGGGGGGAATACGCAGTATTTT.

This chain links TRBV5-1 with TRBJ2-5, with 8 bases that match TRBD2. Per germline, CDR1 SGHRS and CDR2 YFSETQ. V shed 0 bases and J 4 bases; nucleotides not matched to a gene: 8. This CDR3 contains 16 residues. Here the CDR3 DNA reads TGCGCCAGCAGCTTGGCCCAGGCGGGGGGTCGAGAGACCCAGTACTTC. Protein product: CASSLAQAGGRETQYF.

This sequence joins TRBV20-1 and TRBJ2-7; TRBD1 matches at 8 bases. CDR1 is DFQATT, CDR2 SNEGSKA, per germline (reference sequence). This CDR3 has 15 residues. J gave up 4 bases and V 3 bases, and 11 bases lay outside the gene matches. The CDR3, as DNA: TGCAGTGCTAGTCCAGGACAGGGTACAAAGTACGAGCAGTACTTC. Protein sequence: CSASPGQGTKYEQYF.

The V call is TRBV10-3, the J call TRBJ1-6; 8 bases agree with TRBD1. The CDR3 covers 13 residues. Germline trimming cut 6 bases from V and 9 bases from J; bases unmatched to any gene: 4. Germline V lookup: CDR1 ENHRY, CDR2 SYGVKD. The CDR3 sequence is CAIRDRESSPLHF. DNA for the CDR3: TGTGCCATCAGGGACAGGGAGAGTTCACCCCTCCACTTT.